Listed here are 21 T cell receptor beta chains from one sample, sequenced in a study of shared clonotypes between healthy human individuals. TCRdb's copy holds only in-frame clones and misses some; the assay was immunoSEQ multiplex PCR. The sample consists of roughly 2.1 million clones, more than 85% of them appearing once. As defined, naive CD8 cells were CD45RO-negative and positively selected for CCR7, with terminally differentiated effector memory CD45RA+ cells excluded. Specimen: naive CD8+ T cells from PBMCs. Every receptor here comes from a man between 18 and 35 years old in good health. Some clones in this sample may be carry-over from other donors' samples.

The rearrangement links TRBV28 to TRBJ1-2, with 7 positions matching TRBD1. This CDR3 has 14 amino acids. Germline V gene lookup returns CDR1 MDHEN and CDR2 SYDVKM. J lost 7 bases, V lost 2 bases, and 7 bases had no gene match. CDR3 DNA: TGTGCCAGCAGTTTACCCAGGGGGGCCCGTGGCTACACCTTC. It translates to CASSLPRGARGYTF.

This chain links TRBV4-1 with TRBJ2-2, with 9 bases matching TRBD2. The V gene end was trimmed by 0 bases and the J gene end by 2 bases; junction bases not matched to a gene: 7. This CDR3 is built from 18 residues. The germline gives CDR1 MGHRA, CDR2 YSYEKL. Written as DNA, the CDR3 is TGCGCCAGCAGCCAAGATCGGAGCGGGAGGTCCAACACCGGGGAGCTGTTTTTT. This sequence encodes CASSQDRSGRSNTGELFF.

This rearrangement joins TRBV4-1 to TRBJ1-5; D is perhaps TRBD1 (6 bases). This CDR3 has 16 amino acids. V lost 1 base, J lost 3 bases, and 13 bases lay in between. Germline-derived CDR1 and CDR2 are MGHRA and YSYEKL. CDR3 DNA sequence: TGCGCCAGCAGCCAAGGTATTTCAGGGGTCAATCAGCCCCAGCATTTT. This gives the protein CASSQGISGVNQPQHF.

The chain links TRBV11-2 to TRBJ2-1; D remains ambiguous. Trimming took off 2 bases at V and 4 bases at J, with 18 bases between the two ends. The germline V gene encodes CDR1 SGHAT and CDR2 FQNNGV. The CDR3 sequence is 17 residues long. The CDR3: CASSLNVETLRYNEQFF. DNA for the CDR3: TGTGCCAGCAGCTTAAACGTGGAGACACTACGTTACAATGAGCAGTTCTTC.

This chain joins TRBV4-2 and TRBJ2-7, with unresolved D. This CDR3 is 13 amino acids long. Germline V gene lookup returns CDR1 LGHNA and CDR2 YNFKEQ. Deletions cut 4 bases from V and 6 bases from J, with 13 bases between. The CDR3 DNA reads TGTGCCAGCAGCCGCAACACCCCCTCCGAGCAGTACTTC. The encoded protein is CASSRNTPSEQYF.

This CDR3 is CASSLYRDIRPSYEQYF. The CDR3 DNA sequence: TGTGCCAGCAGTTTATATCGGGACATCAGACCTTCCTACGAGCAGTACTTC. The rearrangement links TRBV28 to TRBJ2-7; TRBD1 might be the D (6 bases). Per germline, CDR1 MDHEN and CDR2 SYDVKM. V was trimmed by 1 base and J by 1 base, leaving 17 bases between them. This CDR3 has 17 residues.

Of note for this clone: Other DNA sequences in this sample translate to the same CDR3. This chain uses TRBV7-9 with TRBJ2-7, with TRBD2 identical over 11 bases. V shed 4 bases, J shed 3 bases, and the junction held 2 bases outside the gene matches. In germline, CDR1 is SEHNR, CDR2 FQNEAQ (reference sequence). The CDR3 runs 14 residues. CDR3 sequence (DNA): TGTGCCAGCAGCTCAACTAGCGGGAGCTACGAGCAGTACTTC. Amino acids: CASSSTSGSYEQYF.

The chain uses TRBV9 and TRBJ2-3; TRBD2 agrees at 8 bases. The length of the CDR3 is 17 residues. V was clipped by 0 bases and J by 2 bases; unmatched bases: 8. CDR1 and CDR2 from the germline V gene are SGDLS and YYNGEE. This chain's CDR3 is CASSVEPSGRNTDTQYF. CDR3 DNA sequence: TGTGCCAGCAGCGTAGAGCCTAGCGGGCGAAACACAGATACGCAGTATTTT.

The chain employs TRBV5-8 and TRBJ2-5; D is ambiguous. This CDR3 has 15 residues. Per the germline V gene, CDR1 is SGHTS and CDR2 is YDEGEE. V was shortened by 1 base and J by 4 bases, with 14 bases between the two germline ends. CDR3 sequence: CASSLRVPLGETQYF. Here the CDR3 DNA reads TGTGCCAGCAGCTTGAGGGTTCCCTTGGGAGAGACCCAGTACTTC.

The chain employs TRBV7-8 and TRBJ1-1; 8 bases fit TRBD1. The CDR3 totals 14 residues. The germline CDR1 and CDR2 sequences are SGHVS and FQNEAQ. Germline trimming cut 1 base from V and 6 bases from J; bases unmatched to any gene: 4. The CDR3 sequence: CASSLVTGQAEAFF. The CDR3 DNA sequence: TGTGCCAGCAGCTTAGTCACGGGACAGGCTGAAGCTTTCTTT. Full variable domain (remainder filled in from reference TRBV7-8 and TRBJ1-1): GAGVSQSPRYKVAKRGQDVALRCDPISGHVSLFWYQQALGQGPEFLTYFQNEAQLDKSGLPSDRFFAERPEGSVSTLKIQRTQQEDSAVYLCASSLVTGQAEAFFGQGTRLTVV.

The rearrangement links TRBV27 to TRBJ2-1; 13 bases are shared with TRBD2. The CDR3 sequence is 16 residues long. Germline V gene sequence: CDR1 MNHEY, CDR2 SMNVEV (reference sequence). Germline trimming cut 5 bases from V and 4 bases from J; bases unmatched to any gene: 5. CDR3 DNA: TGTGCCAGCAGTCAACGGACTAGCGGGGGTTACAATGAGCAGTTCTTC. As protein: CASSQRTSGGYNEQFF.

The chain couples TRBV11-1 to TRBJ2-1; tentative D call: TRBD1 (7 bases). The CDR3 is 14 residues long. From germline, CDR1 is SGHAT and CDR2 FQDESV (reference sequence). The germline V and J ends were trimmed by 5 bases and 5 bases, with 13 bases remaining between them. The DNA for the CDR3 is TGTGCCAGCAGCCCGGCGGGACAGAACAATGAGCAGTTCTTC. This translates into CASSPAGQNNEQFF.

The chain is built from TRBV6-6 and TRBJ1-2; D gene uncertain. The CDR3 consists of 14 residues. Trimming stripped 8 bases from V and 8 bases from J, with 21 bases between. Per germline, CDR1 MNHNY and CDR2 SVGAGI (reference sequence). The CDR3 DNA sequence: TGTGCCAGCTCCGGATTTTGGTCGGGTGACGGCTACACCTTC. Translated, it gives CASSGFWSGDGYTF.

This clone was observed a few times. This sample includes further DNA sequences coding for the same CDR3. The chain links TRBV19 to TRBJ1-1, with D uncertain. V was shortened by 0 bases and J by 1 base, with 3 bases between the two germline ends. Germline CDR1 and CDR2: LNHDA and SQIVND (reference sequence). CDR3 length: 13 residues. In nucleotides, the CDR3 is TGTGCCAGTAGTATAGACAGGAACACTGAAGCTTTCTTT. Protein product: CASSIDRNTEAFF.

The rearrangement joins TRBV11-2 to TRBJ2-3; 7 nucleotides line up with TRBD2. The trim removed 2 bases at V and 4 bases at J, leaving 9 bases unmatched. This CDR3 is 16 amino acids long. Germline CDR1 and CDR2: SGHAT and FQNNGV. CDR3 bases: TGTGCCAGCAGCTTATCACGGCGGGAGATCCCAGATACGCAGTATTTT. Protein: CASSLSRREIPDTQYF.

This clone was counted once. The J gene is TRBJ2-1, the V gene TRBV6-4; a possible D gene is TRBD2 (6 bases). Germline values: CDR1 MRHNA, CDR2 SNTAGT. The V gene lost 5 bases and the J gene lost 3 bases, with 14 bases spanning the gap. The CDR3 length is 15 residues. The CDR3: CASSLRRTNYNEQFF. The CDR3 bases are TGTGCCAGCAGTTTGAGGCGGACTAACTACAATGAGCAGTTCTTC.

J is TRBJ2-2 and V is TRBV9; a weak D match, TRBD2 (6 bases). This CDR3 region has 16 residues. Germline V gene lookup returns CDR1 SGDLS and CDR2 YYNGEE. V lost 3 bases and J 1 base, leaving 13 bases between the germline ends. CDR3 sequence reads: CASSAKSGLNTGELFF. The CDR3 DNA sequence: TGTGCCAGCAGCGCCAAAAGCGGGTTGAACACCGGGGAGCTGTTTTTT.

The sample holds one count of this clone. The V call is TRBV7-9, the J call TRBJ1-4; the D is unclear. The length of the CDR3 is 15 residues. The germline V gene encodes CDR1 SEHNR and CDR2 FQNEAQ (reference sequence). The germline V and J ends were trimmed by 5 bases and 1 base, with 11 bases remaining between them. The chain's CDR3 is CASSSPTLTNEKLFF. CDR3 coding DNA: TGTGCCAGCAGCAGTCCGACACTAACTAATGAAAAACTGTTTTTT.

The V and J genes are TRBV9 and TRBJ2-1; D is ambiguous. Trimming stripped 4 bases from V and 4 bases from J, with 6 bases between. CDR1 SGDLS and CDR2 YYNGEE come from the germline V gene. The CDR3 loop spans 12 amino acids. In DNA, the CDR3 is TGTGCCAGCAGCTCGTTTTACAATGAGCAGTTCTTC. Protein: CASSSFYNEQFF.

The gene calls are TRBV7-6 and TRBJ1-1; 8 bases are a match to TRBD1. The V gene end was trimmed by 5 bases and the J gene end by 4 bases; junction bases not matched to a gene: 6. Germline loops: CDR1 SGHVS, CDR2 FNYEAQ. The CDR3 has 14 amino acids. This CDR3 reads CASSARTGSTEAFF. The DNA of the CDR3 is TGTGCCAGCAGCGCCAGGACAGGGAGCACTGAAGCTTTCTTT. The whole variable domain, remainder taken from reference TRBV7-6 and TRBJ1-1, is GAGVSQSPRYKVTKRGQDVALRCDPISGHVSLYWYRQALGQGPEFLTYFNYEAQQDKSGLPNDRFSAERPEGSISTLTIQRTEQRDSAMYRCASSARTGSTEAFFGQGTRLTVV.

The table lists this clone with a count of one. This chain joins TRBV9 and TRBJ2-7; D remains ambiguous. CDR3 length: 15 amino acids. The germline V gene has CDR1 SGDLS and CDR2 YYNGEE. The V gene lost 0 bases and the J gene lost 0 bases, with 10 bases spanning the gap. Here the CDR3 reads CASSVGQPSSYEQYF. For the CDR3, the DNA is TGTGCCAGCAGCGTAGGGCAGCCCAGCTCCTACGAGCAGTACTTC.